These T cell receptor beta chains were read from a single sample in a study of T cell responses to AZD1222 COVID-19 vaccine. TCRdb's copy holds only in-frame clones and misses some; the assay was immunoSEQ multiplex PCR. This sample yields 120,000 or so clones, of which 90% are seen a single time; 4% to 5.5% belongs to the top ten. This specimen consisted of peripheral blood, obtained on day 0 of MenACWY control vaccination. These receptors were collected from an adult in good health. Both conserved end residues are part of each CDR3. A D gene is named only where the DNA matches it firmly. Size tells how often a clone was seen (once, few, many) or the class of an expanded clone, and some rows leave it out.

TRBJ1-2 | TRBV28 | - | - | TGTGCCAGCAGCCCGTGGCAGAGGAACTATGGCTACACCTTC | CASSPWQRNYGYTF
TRBJ1-5 | TRBV19 | TRBD1 | - | TGTGCCAGTAGGGGGGACAGCCACAATCAGCCCCAGCATTTT | CASRGDSHNQPQHF
TRBJ2-1 | TRBV11-2 | TRBD2 | - | TGTGCCAGCAACACCCTGGGGGGGAATAATGAGCAGTTCTTC | CASNTLGGNNEQFF
TRBJ1-1 | TRBV11-2 | - | medium-sized | TGTGCCAGCACAGACTTACCCCTGAACACTGAAGCTTTCTTT | CASTDLPLNTEAFF
TRBJ1-5 | TRBV7-4 | - | - | TGTGCCAGCAGCTGGGGGCATAGCAATCAGCCCCAGCATTTT | CASSWGHSNQPQHF
TRBJ1-2 | TRBV7-2 | - | few | TGTGCCAGCAGGAGGGGGGGAGCTAACTATGGCTACACCTTC | CASRRGGANYGYTF
TRBJ1-4 | TRBV10-3 | - | - | TGTGCCATCAGTGAAGCCGGGACGGGAAATGAAAAACTGTTTTTT | CAISEAGTGNEKLFF
TRBJ1-1 | TRBV7-2 | TRBD1 | - | TGTGCCAGCAGCTTGGACAGGGCCACTGAAGCTTTCTTT | CASSLDRATEAFF
TRBJ2-3 | TRBV15 | TRBD2 | - | TGTGCCACCAGCAGAGAATGGCGGGGGGGCGCAGATACGCAGTATTTT | CATSREWRGGADTQYF
TRBJ1-2 | TRBV14 | - | - | TGTGCCAGCAGCCAGTTTAGGACCTCTCCCAATGGCTACACCTTC | CASSQFRTSPNGYTF
TRBJ2-3 | TRBV11-2 | - | - | TGTGCCAGCAGCCCCCAGGGTGCCTTCACAGATACGCAGTATTTT | CASSPQGAFTDTQYF
TRBJ1-2 | TRBV28 | - | - | TGTGCCAGCTATGGAAGGTGGGGTGGCTACACCTTC | CASYGRWGGYTF
TRBJ1-3 | TRBV2 | TRBD1 | - | TGTGCCAGCAGTGAAACGGACAGGGAAAGAAACACCATATATTTT | CASSETDRERNTIYF
TRBJ1-2 | TRBV27 | TRBD1 | - | TGTGCCAGCAGGAGATTACAGGGGGAAGGCTACACCTTC | CASRRLQGEGYTF
TRBJ1-1 | TRBV12-3/TRBV12-4 | TRBD1 | - | TGTGCCAGCAGTTTAGCGGGACAGGGGACTTCATTT | CASSLAGQGTSF
TRBJ2-7 | TRBV7-9 | - | - | TGTGCCAGCCAAGCTACGGGTGAGCAGTACTTC | CASQATGEQYF
TRBJ2-7 | TRBV27 | TRBD2 | - | TGTGCCAGCAGCCCGGGACTAGCGGGACTCTACGAGCAGTACTTC | CASSPGLAGLYEQYF
TRBJ2-3 | TRBV24-1 | TRBD2 | - | TGTGCCACCAGCGGCCTTACTAGCGGGAGCCCAGATACGCAGTATTTT | CATSGLTSGSPDTQYF
TRBJ2-7 | TRBV6-5 | TRBD2 | - | TGTGCCAGCAGTTACTCGACTAGCGGGATCTCCTACGAGCAGTACTTC | CASSYSTSGISYEQYF
TRBJ1-4 | TRBV5-1 | - | - | TGCGCCAGCAGTAATAACCTACCCCCTGAAAAACTGTTTTTT | CASSNNLPPEKLFF
TRBJ1-1 | TRBV29-1 | - | - | TGCAGCGCCGTAGATATGAACACTGAAGCTTTCTTT | CSAVDMNTEAFF
TRBJ1-4 | TRBV5-1 | - | few | TGCGCCAGCAGCTTGGGGACAGCAACTAATGAAAAACTGTTTTTT | CASSLGTATNEKLFF
TRBJ1-2 | TRBV4-3 | - | - | TGCGCCAGCAGCCAAGGGGTGGGGGCAGGCTACACCTTC | CASSQGVGAGYTF
TRBJ1-2 | TRBV21-1 | - | - | TGTGCCAGCAGCAATGGGGCCAACTATGGCTACACCTTC | CASSNGANYGYTF
TRBJ2-2 | TRBV4-1 | - | - | TGCGCCAGCAGCCAGCCAGCGAACACCGGGGAGCTGTTTTTT | CASSQPANTGELFF
TRBJ2-1 | TRBV6-7 | TRBD2 | - | TGTGCCAGCAGTTACTCGGGCGGGTTTCTAGCGGGAGTCCGAAAGTACAATGAGCAGTTCTTC | CASSYSGGFLAGVRKYNEQFF
TRBJ1-2 | TRBV27 | - | - | TGTGCCAGCAGTTCCAAGACCAGTCCCGCCTGCACCTTC | CASSSKTSPACTF